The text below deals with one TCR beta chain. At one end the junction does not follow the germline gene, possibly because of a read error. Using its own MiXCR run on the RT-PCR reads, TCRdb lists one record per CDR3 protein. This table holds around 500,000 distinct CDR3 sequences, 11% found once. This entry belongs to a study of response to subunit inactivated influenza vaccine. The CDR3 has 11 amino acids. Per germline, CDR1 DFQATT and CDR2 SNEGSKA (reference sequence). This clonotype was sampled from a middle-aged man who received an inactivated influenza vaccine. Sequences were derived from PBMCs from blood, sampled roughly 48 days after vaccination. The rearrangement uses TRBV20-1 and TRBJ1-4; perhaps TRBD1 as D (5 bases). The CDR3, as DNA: TGCAGTGCTCTACAGGATGAAACACTGTTTTTT. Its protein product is CSALQDETLFF.